This record concerns one T cell receptor (beta chain) sequence. The data stem from a study of control samples from healthy donors and cancer patients. The germline V gene encodes CDR1 SGHVS and CDR2 FQNEAQ. The V segment lost 1 base and the J segment 0 bases; nucleotides outside the gene matches: 12. CDR3 length equals 20 residues. The protocol was immunoSEQ multiplex PCR, while the TCRdb copy is restricted to in-frame clones and leaves out a portion. The sample has roughly 100,000 clones; roughly four fifths are singletons. The material sequenced was blood. The V and J genes are TRBV7-8 and TRBJ1-6; the match to TRBD1 covers 7 bases. This clonotype was obtained from a woman aged 45-65 years in good health. In DNA, the CDR3 is TGTGCCAGCAGCTTAGACCATCGGGACAGTCATAGCTCCTATAATTCACCCCTCCACTTT. Translation: CASSLDHRDSHSSYNSPLHF.